Listed here are 26 T cell receptor beta chains from one sample, sequenced in a study of T cells after yellow fever vaccination. TCRdb re-analysed the 5' RACE reads in MiXCR, keeping a single row per CDR3 protein. The sample records 300,000 to 400,000 distinct CDR3 sequences, over 8% being singletons. Material: PBMCs, obtained on the day of the first yellow fever vaccination. These receptors all stem from a man aged 18 to 29 who received the YFV17D yellow fever vaccine.

This clonotype was seen only a few times. V usage is TRBV6-2 or TRBV6-3 and J usage is TRBJ2-4, with a possible D match to TRBD1 (6 bases). The CDR3 sequence is 12 residues long. With 9 bases removed from V and 3 bases from J, the gap between germline ends came to 9 bases. CDR1 is MNHEY and CDR2 is SVGEGT in the germline V gene. CDR3 bases: TGTGCCAGTGGACAGAACAAAAACATTCAGTACTTC. This encodes CASGQNKNIQYF.

The J gene is TRBJ1-2, the V gene TRBV7-2; 9 bases are shared with TRBD1. The CDR3 length is 15 residues. J was trimmed by 3 bases and V by 5 bases; bases with no gene match: 7. CDR1 is SGHTA, CDR2 FQGNSA, per germline. As DNA, the CDR3 is TGTGCCAGCAGCCTTACCGGGACAGGGTACTATGGCTACACCTTC. It encodes CASSLTGTGYYGYTF.

This clonotype was recorded many times. The genes are TRBV2 and TRBJ2-7; TRBD2 aligns across 8 bases. The CDR3 covers 13 residues. The V and J ends lost 5 bases and 6 bases, in that order; junction bases with no gene match: 6. From germline, CDR1 is SNHLY and CDR2 FYNNEI. This CDR3 reads CASSLGLEVEQYF. The DNA for the CDR3 is TGTGCCAGCAGTCTGGGACTAGAGGTCGAGCAGTACTTC. Full variable domain (remainder filled in from reference TRBV2 and TRBJ2-7): EPEVTQTPSHQVTQMGQEVILRCVPISNHLYFYWYRQILGQKVEFLVSFYNNEISEKSEIFDDQFSVERPDGSNFTLKIRSTKLEDSAMYFCASSLGLEVEQYFGPGTRLTVT.

The V and J genes are TRBV10-3 and TRBJ1-2; 7 bases are a match to TRBD1. Per germline, CDR1 ENHRY and CDR2 SYGVKD. The CDR3 is 15 residues long. V lost 5 bases and J lost 2; bases outside the gene matches: 8. CDR3 nucleotide sequence: TGTGCCATCAGTCCTCGGGACAGCCAAAACTATGGCTACACCTTC. Translation: CAISPRDSQNYGYTF.

Ten or more counts support this clonotype. The chain links TRBV7-2 to TRBJ2-1; D unclear. Germline V gene lookup returns CDR1 SGHTA and CDR2 FQGNSA. The CDR3 has 11 amino acids. Trimming removed 6 bases at V and 4 bases at J, with 4 bases between. The CDR3 DNA is TGTGCCAGCAGGGGATACAATGAGCAGTTCTTC. Translation gives CASRGYNEQFF.

This clonotype showed up many times. The chain joins TRBV5-1 to TRBJ2-1; 7 nucleotides line up with TRBD1. Trimming took 0 bases from V and 7 from J; bases not matched to a gene: 10. The V gene's germline CDR1 is SGHRS and CDR2 YFSETQ. This CDR3 spans 16 amino acids. The CDR3 coding sequence is TGCGCCAGCAGCTTGGCCGAGGGACAGTTAGGGAATGAGCAGTTCTTC. Protein sequence: CASSLAEGQLGNEQFF.

This clonotype turned up a few times. The V call is TRBV24-1, the J call TRBJ2-5, with TRBD1 matching over 8 bases. Germline V gene data show CDR1 as KGHDR and CDR2 as SFDVKD. The CDR3 runs to 14 residues. V lost 6 bases to trimming and J lost 0 bases; unmatched junction nucleotides: 2. The CDR3 bases are TGTGCCACCAGTTGGGGACAGGACCAAGAGACCCAGTACTTC. Its protein is CATSWGQDQETQYF.

This clonotype was detected a few times. CDR3: CSASVAGGYSYEQYF. CDR3 in DNA: TGCAGTGCTAGTGTGGCCGGAGGGTATTCCTACGAGCAGTACTTC. The chain carries TRBV20-1 and TRBJ2-7, with D maybe TRBD2 (6 bases). The CDR3 totals 15 residues. Deletions cut 3 bases from V and 1 base from J, with 16 bases between. Germline CDR1 DFQATT, CDR2 SNEGSKA (reference sequence).

This clonotype was detected a few times. This chain connects TRBV7-6 to TRBJ1-1; D unresolved. The CDR3 loop spans 15 amino acids. Germline-derived CDR1 and CDR2 are SGHVS and FNYEAQ. The V and J ends lost 5 bases and 1 base respectively, with 14 bases between them. The CDR3 loop reads CASSPLPGKNTEAFF. The DNA for the CDR3 is TGTGCCAGCAGCCCATTGCCAGGCAAGAACACTGAAGCTTTCTTT.

The chain couples TRBV10-2 to TRBJ1-5; a weak D match, TRBD1 (6 bases). The V gene lost 2 bases and the J gene lost 9 bases, with 14 bases spanning the gap. Germline loops: CDR1 WSHSY, CDR2 SAAADI. The CDR3 is 14 amino acids. CDR3 amino acids: CASSETGTFSPQHF. The CDR3 bases are TGCGCCAGCAGTGAGACAGGGACATTTTCGCCCCAGCATTTT.

V is TRBV9 and J is TRBJ2-5; 10 bases agree with TRBD2. Trimming removed 0 bases from V and 5 bases from J; junction bases left unmatched: 4. The germline CDR1 and CDR2 sequences are SGDLS and YYNGEE. The CDR3 is made up of 15 amino acids. Written as DNA, the CDR3 is TGTGCCAGCAGCGTAGAACAGACTAGCGGGGAGACCCAGTACTTC. Protein: CASSVEQTSGETQYF.

This clonotype has more than one count but fewer than ten. The chain recombines TRBV12-3 or TRBV12-4 with TRBJ2-2; no clear D gene. V gave up 6 bases and J gave up 4 bases, with 12 bases separating them. The CDR3 runs to 14 residues. CDR3: CASRLATSTGELFF. The CDR3 DNA is TGTGCCAGCAGACTGGCTACAAGCACCGGGGAGCTGTTTTTT.

This clonotype was recorded a few times. This chain uses TRBV20-1 with TRBJ1-2; 9 bases agree with TRBD1. The CDR3 sequence is 15 residues long. V was clipped by 3 bases and J by 2 bases; unmatched bases: 7. The germline CDR1 and CDR2 sequences are DFQATT and SNEGSKA (reference sequence). The CDR3 region has the DNA TGCAGTGCTAGGGGGCCGGGACAGGGCAACTATGGCTACACCTTC. Translation: CSARGPGQGNYGYTF.

The chain employs TRBV23-1 and TRBJ2-3; the D gene is possibly TRBD2 (5 bases). TRBV23-1 is assigned to the ORF class and has an uncertain function. Trimming removed 0 bases at V and 0 bases at J, with 10 bases between. This CDR3 is 16 amino acids long. CDR3 loop: CASSQSSGFSTDTQYF. The CDR3 DNA is TGCGCCAGCAGTCAATCGTCGGGGTTTAGCACAGATACGCAGTATTTT.

In its sample, this clonotype was seen many times. The rearrangement joins TRBV4-3 to TRBJ2-3, with a tentative D call TRBD1 (5 bases). V lost 1 base, J lost 3 bases, and 11 bases lay in between. This CDR3 spans 15 amino acids. CDR1 is LGHNA, CDR2 YSLEER, per germline. Here the CDR3 reads CASSQVGSGTDTQYF. CDR3 nucleotides: TGCGCCAGCAGCCAAGTGGGATCAGGGACAGATACGCAGTATTTT.

The chain has TRBV5-4 and TRBJ2-1; no reliable D call. The V gene lost 0 bases and the J gene lost 2 bases, with 12 bases spanning the gap. Germline lookup yields CDR1 SGHNT and CDR2 YYREEE (reference sequence). This CDR3 spans 16 amino acids. The CDR3 is CASSLGSVFPYNEQFF. The DNA of the CDR3 is TGTGCCAGCAGCTTGGGTTCTGTTTTCCCCTACAATGAGCAGTTCTTC.

This clonotype was seen at least ten times. J is TRBJ1-1 and V is TRBV5-1; 7 nucleotides line up with TRBD1. This CDR3 is 16 amino acids long. Germline CDR1 reads SGHRS; CDR2 reads YFSETQ. Trimming removed 4 bases from V and 1 base from J; junction bases left unmatched: 10. CDR3 loop: CASSRTTGYSNTEAFF. The CDR3 nucleotides read TGCGCCAGCAGCCGAACGACAGGGTACTCGAACACTGAAGCTTTCTTT.

The table lists this clonotype with a few counts. The chain has TRBV13 and TRBJ2-3; TRBD1 matches at 8 bases. The CDR3 extends over 16 amino acids. The germline V gene encodes CDR1 PRHDT and CDR2 FYEKMQ (reference sequence). Unmatched junction bases numbered 7, after V lost 5 bases and J lost 0 bases. The CDR3 region has the DNA TGTGCCAGCAGCGCTAAGACAGGGGTGAGCACAGATACGCAGTATTTT. It is translated as CASSAKTGVSTDTQYF.

This clonotype appeared a few times. This chain uses TRBV20-1 with TRBJ2-1, with a tentative D call TRBD1 (5 bases). With 5 bases removed from V and 5 bases from J, the gap between germline ends came to 13 bases. This CDR3 is 13 amino acids long. Germline-derived CDR1 and CDR2 are DFQATT and SNEGSKA (reference sequence). The DNA of the CDR3 is TGCAGTGCTCCCGAACAGGTAGACAATGAGCAGTTCTTC. Translation gives CSAPEQVDNEQFF.

This clonotype has a handful of counts. V and J are TRBV20-1 and TRBJ1-5; no reliable D call. V was clipped by 0 bases and J by 5 bases, with 8 bases between them. The CDR3 loop spans 13 amino acids. Germline CDR1 reads DFQATT; CDR2 reads SNEGSKA (reference sequence). The CDR3 sequence is CSAREGLYQPQHF. The CDR3 bases are TGCAGTGCTAGAGAGGGCCTTTATCAGCCCCAGCATTTT.

This clonotype has at least ten counts. The chain couples TRBV6-5 to TRBJ2-5; TRBD1 is a possible D gene (6 bases). The germline CDR1 and CDR2 sequences are MNHEY and SVGAGI. V was shortened by 3 bases and J by 5 bases, with 19 bases between the two germline ends. The CDR3 has 16 amino acids. CDR3 in amino acids: CASSYPGQPGIETQYF. The CDR3 nucleotides read TGTGCCAGCAGTTATCCGGGACAACCGGGAATTGAGACCCAGTACTTC.

This clonotype has just a few counts. The chain is built from TRBV4-2 and TRBJ2-1; 12 positions agree with TRBD2. This CDR3 spans 18 amino acids. V shed 4 bases and J 12 bases; nucleotides not matched to a gene: 19. CDR1 is LGHNA, CDR2 YNFKEQ, per germline. CDR3 sequence reads: CASSPVASGGAFLESQFF. The DNA of the CDR3 is TGTGCCAGCAGCCCGGTAGCTAGCGGGGGGGCGTTTCTTGAATCGCAGTTCTTC.

The chain carries TRBV5-6 and TRBJ2-7; D unclear. V was shortened by 2 bases and J by 0 bases, with 15 bases between the two germline ends. Germline V CDR1 and CDR2: SGHDT, YYEEEE. The CDR3 sequence is 16 residues long. CDR3 in amino acids: CASSFLYDFTSYEQYF. CDR3 bases: TGTGCCAGCAGCTTTCTTTACGATTTTACCTCCTACGAGCAGTACTTC.

This clonotype was seen more than once but under ten times. At one boundary the junction diverges from the germline segment, which might be a read error. The chain links TRBV6-1 to TRBJ2-2; D gene ambiguous. The CDR3 is 14 amino acids. In germline, CDR1 is MNHNS, CDR2 SASEGT. In nucleotides, the CDR3 is TGTGCCAGCAGGCCCTACAGAAACAACGGGGAGCTGTTTTTT. Amino acid sequence: CASRPYRNNGELFF.

This clonotype was recorded a few times. V is TRBV25-1 and J is TRBJ1-1, with D perhaps TRBD1 (5 bases). The CDR3 extends over 14 amino acids. V lost 3 bases to trimming and J lost 5 bases, with 13 bases between them. From germline, CDR1 is MGHDK and CDR2 SYGVNS. This chain's CDR3 is CASSDWAGTTEAFF. CDR3 DNA: TGTGCCAGCAGTGACTGGGCAGGGACGACTGAAGCTTTCTTT.

The V call is TRBV18, the J call TRBJ2-5; D is perhaps TRBD1 (6 bases). The CDR3 is made up of 16 amino acids. V lost 1 base and J 5 bases, leaving 17 bases between the germline ends. Germline V gene data show CDR1 as KGHSH and CDR2 as LQKENI. The CDR3: CASSPQGSGDGETQYF. The DNA of the CDR3 is TGTGCCAGCTCACCACAAGGATCAGGGGATGGTGAGACCCAGTACTTC.